This T cell receptor beta chain was captured in a study of T cell responses to AZD1222 COVID-19 vaccine. The method was immunoSEQ multiplex PCR; TCRdb's version includes in-frame clones alone and lacks a portion of them. Of about 160,000 clones listed, more than 75% are singletons. Study results and limitations: Donor demographics were predominantly white British with a female majority; clonal diversity may be underestimated. With two AZD1222 doses given, Spike-specific TCR breadth and depth both rose.

A word on this clone: The antigen remains unidentified.

The material sequenced was peripheral blood, taken 28 days after the second AZD1222 dose. The origin of this receptor is an adult who received the AZD1222 COVID-19 vaccine.

The CDR3 bases are TGTGCCAGCAGCTTAGGGTTCGGCTTAGGGGGGAACACCGGGGAGCTGTTTTTT. It yields the protein CASSLGFGLGGNTGELFF. This chain connects TRBV7-2 to TRBJ2-2; D may be TRBD1 (6 bases). V lost 1 base to trimming and J lost 1 base, with 16 bases between them. Germline CDR1 and CDR2: SGHTA and FQGNSA. This CDR3 is 18 amino acids long.